This T cell receptor beta chain was captured by sequencing in a study of CD8 T cells in Susac syndrome. Study results and limitations: The authors acknowledged that their TCR sequencing and HLA analysis involved a relatively small number of individuals.

The V gene lost 6 bases and the J gene lost 4 bases, with 11 bases spanning the gap. This CDR3 region has 12 residues. Germline V gene data show CDR1 as DFQATT and CDR2 as SNEGSKA (reference sequence). Reverse transcription of about 0.45 to 1 ug RNA was performed with random hexamers. Coverage of TCR beta CDR3 amplification by immunoSEQ multiplex PCR extended to 54 Vbeta and 13 Jbeta. TCRdb passed the immunoSEQ multiplex PCR reads through MiXCR, listing each CDR3 protein once. Of around 71,000 distinct CDR3 sequences detected, 96% appear once; the ten largest clones hold 0.09% to 0.13%. Of note for this clonotype: The antigen is unknown.

The material sequenced was CD4+ T cells from PBMCs. This chain connects TRBV20-1 to TRBJ2-3; D is uncertain. This receptor was obtained from a human donor with multiple sclerosis. CDR3 nucleotide sequence: TGCAGTGCAGAGAATCGGGCAGATACGCAGTATTTT. It is translated as CSAENRADTQYF.